This T cell receptor (beta chain) was sequenced in a study of beta chain features in type 1 diabetes listed by TCRdb under 2018. With respect to the entire study: No differences in mean age, gender distribution, total cell number or subset yield were found between patients and healthy donors. The study compared the TCRB repertoires of sorted circulating CD4+ T cell subsets in recently diagnosed type 1 diabetes patients with those in matched healthy donors. Regulatory and stem cell-like memory subsets were obtained from only 8 patients and roughly eight healthy donors, while naive and central memory subsets were obtained from all 30 or so donors. Across all samples, roughly 110,000,000 sorted cells were examined, and cell number per subset correlated strongly with RNA yield.

A single peripheral blood draw of about 120 mL on average was collected from each donor into heparinised tubes. Using a panel that included CD45RO, CCR7, CD25, CD127, CD95 and CD27, naive, central memory, regulatory and stem cell-like memory CD4+ T cells were sorted on a BD FACSAria II. A purity above 95% was achieved for all sorted populations. PBMCs were isolated immediately by Lymphoprep density gradient centrifugation and stained directly without culture. To minimize batch effects, samples were stained and sorted in pairs, one healthy donor with one patient per experiment. There are a few counts of this clone. Its recognized antigen is unknown. The record has no base qualities; no much larger clone is one base away. The entire isolated RNA was reverse transcribed using the High Capacity cDNA Reverse Transcription Kit, and thus expressed TCRB transcripts were sequenced. Naive, central memory and regulatory T cell samples underwent deep immunoSEQ sequencing, averaging about 3.3 million total reads per sample. Sorted cells were lysed in RLT buffer and RNA was extracted with DNase-treated RNeasy Micro or Mini kits, depending on cell number. To prevent cross-contamination, every cell subset was processed on its own, while patient and healthy donor samples were processed together. The immunoSEQ multiplex PCR was used to amplify TCRB sequences from cDNA, generating 87-bp fragments that spanned the CDR3 region. Sequencing of the amplicons was done on the Illumina HiSeq platform. As for the original processing: PCR bias was corrected computationally using synthetic template baselines, and reads within Hamming distance 2 were collapsed, with unmergeable singletons discarded. Reads were aligned against IMGT so that V, D and J genes, CDR3 length and insertions or deletions at six rearrangement sites could be assigned. Within each subset, clonotype counts were normalized to sorted cell number, after which true diversity and Gini coefficients were computed with the tcR R package. The overlap coefficient, calculated on TCRB nucleotide sequences, was used to measure repertoire sharing. Imported from immuneACCESS, the table was reduced by TCRdb to in-frame sequences with V and J called. These copies leave out some clones; in studies compared against another copy, an unresolved V gene accounts for under half, and the cause of the remainder is not known. V, J and clone size derive from that table, while D and trimming were established from the DNA sequence. The sample has 140,000 to 150,000 clones on record, 10% to 15% of them singletons. Roughly 1.4% of the sample is in the top ten clones.

Its CDR3 holds 14 amino acids, cysteine through phenylalanine. Just the 42-base CDR3 DNA is kept, in frame starting at base 1. V is shortened by 2 bases, J by 0 bases, and the region joining them spans 7 bases. CDR1 KGHSH and CDR2 LQKENI are derived from the germline V gene. Here is what the overall study found, with its caveats: Patients with type 1 diabetes made fewer insertions and deleted more nucleotides at VDJ recombination sites, implying thymic rearrangement abnormalities. Type 1 diabetes patients showed a moderate but significant shortening of TCRB CDR3 length in all four CD4+ subsets. Sequencing cDNA rather than genomic DNA could over-represent highly expressing activated cells, although activation and CD3 levels did not differ between groups. Shorter templates might be favored by PCR, yet because patient and control samples were amplified and corrected together, any such skew would affect both groups equally. Because the HLA sub-analyses included only small numbers of individuals, any influence of HLA type on TCRB rearrangement was left unresolved. Naive, central memory and regulatory TCRB repertoires appeared to be more alike among patients than among healthy donors.

This sequence originates from a man aged 18 to 29 with type 1 diabetes. The V and J genes are TRBV18 and TRBJ1-2; possibly the D gene is TRBD1, per 5 matching bases. The material sequenced was central memory CD4+ T cells from blood. The CDR3 region reads CASSPDSANYGYTF. The nucleotides are TGTGCCAGCTCACCAGACAGTGCTAACTATGGCTACACCTTC.